Listed here is a single T cell receptor beta chain. Its antigen is still unknown. These data originate in a study of OX40 agonist ivuxolimab in advanced cancers. At the level of the study: Ivuxolimab is a fully human IgG2 antibody that activates OX40 (CD134). Study observations and caveats: Relative to CD4+, CD8+ T cells held more expanded clones on average. Dose levels from 0.1 to 3.0 mg/kg saw CD4+ and CD8+ blood T cells expand clonally by week 6.

Trimming stripped 0 bases from V and 1 base from J, with 6 bases between. Germline V gene sequence: CDR1 MNHEY, CDR2 SVGAGI. The CDR3 has 14 residues. Assay: immunoSEQ multiplex PCR; the TCRdb copy retains only in-frame clones and omits some. The sample has tens of thousands of clones, 89% seen once. The origin of this receptor is an adult with an advanced solid tumor such as melanoma, head and neck, liver or kidney cancer. Sample: CD4+ or CD8+ T cells sorted from blood, taken in a trial of the OX40 agonist ivuxolimab. The J gene is TRBJ1-1, the V gene TRBV6-5; no clear D. The CDR3 DNA sequence: TGTGCCAGCAGTTACTCCGGGAGGAACACTGAAGCTTTCTTT. Translated, it gives CASSYSGRNTEAFF.